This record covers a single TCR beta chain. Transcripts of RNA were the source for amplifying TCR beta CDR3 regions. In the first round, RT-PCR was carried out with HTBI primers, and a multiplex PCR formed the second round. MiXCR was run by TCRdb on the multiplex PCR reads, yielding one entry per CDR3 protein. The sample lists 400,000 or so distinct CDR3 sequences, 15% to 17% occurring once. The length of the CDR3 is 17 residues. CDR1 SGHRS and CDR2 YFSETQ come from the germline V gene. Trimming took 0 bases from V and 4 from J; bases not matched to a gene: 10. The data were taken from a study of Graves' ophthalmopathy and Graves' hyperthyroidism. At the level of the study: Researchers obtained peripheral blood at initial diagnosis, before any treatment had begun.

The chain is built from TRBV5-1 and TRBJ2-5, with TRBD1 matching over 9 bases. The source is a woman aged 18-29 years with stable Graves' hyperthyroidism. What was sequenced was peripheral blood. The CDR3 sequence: CASSLVPQGALGETQYF. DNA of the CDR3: TGCGCCAGCAGCTTGGTTCCACAGGGGGCGTTAGGAGAGACCCAGTACTTC.